The T cell receptor (beta chain) described here comes from a study of blood T cells in healthy people across ages. A J-beta primer mix and a sample-barcoded 5' primer were used in a second PCR of about 7 to 12 cycles. TCRdb reanalysed the 5' RACE reads using MiXCR and keeps one entry per CDR3 protein. Among over 1,200,000 distinct CDR3 sequences, 59% were seen once, and the ten largest hold under 8.5%. The CDR3 consists of 15 residues. The V and J ends lost 6 bases and 5 bases, in that order; junction bases with no gene match: 6. The rearrangement links TRBV12-3 or TRBV12-4 to TRBJ2-7, with 14 bases fitting TRBD2. The sequencing sample was made of blood. This TCR came from a man between 18 and 29 years old in good health. This chain's CDR3 is CASRTTSGGVHEQYF. The DNA of the CDR3 is TGTGCCAGCAGGACGACTAGCGGGGGGGTCCACGAGCAGTACTTC.